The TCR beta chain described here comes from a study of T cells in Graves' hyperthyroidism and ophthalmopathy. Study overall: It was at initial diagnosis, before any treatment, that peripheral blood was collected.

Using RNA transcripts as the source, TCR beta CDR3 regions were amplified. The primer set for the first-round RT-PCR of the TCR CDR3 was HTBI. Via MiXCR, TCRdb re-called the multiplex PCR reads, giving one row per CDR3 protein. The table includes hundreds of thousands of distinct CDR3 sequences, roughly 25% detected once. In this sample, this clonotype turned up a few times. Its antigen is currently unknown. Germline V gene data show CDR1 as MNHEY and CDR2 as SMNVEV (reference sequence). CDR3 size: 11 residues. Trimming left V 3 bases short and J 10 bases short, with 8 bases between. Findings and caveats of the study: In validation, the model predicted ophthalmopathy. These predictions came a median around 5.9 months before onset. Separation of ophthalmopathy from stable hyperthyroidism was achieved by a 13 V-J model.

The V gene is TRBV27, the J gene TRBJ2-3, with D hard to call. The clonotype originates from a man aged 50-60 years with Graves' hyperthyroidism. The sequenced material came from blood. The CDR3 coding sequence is TGTGCCAGCAGTTTTGGGTCATCGCAGTATTTT. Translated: CASSFGSSQYF.